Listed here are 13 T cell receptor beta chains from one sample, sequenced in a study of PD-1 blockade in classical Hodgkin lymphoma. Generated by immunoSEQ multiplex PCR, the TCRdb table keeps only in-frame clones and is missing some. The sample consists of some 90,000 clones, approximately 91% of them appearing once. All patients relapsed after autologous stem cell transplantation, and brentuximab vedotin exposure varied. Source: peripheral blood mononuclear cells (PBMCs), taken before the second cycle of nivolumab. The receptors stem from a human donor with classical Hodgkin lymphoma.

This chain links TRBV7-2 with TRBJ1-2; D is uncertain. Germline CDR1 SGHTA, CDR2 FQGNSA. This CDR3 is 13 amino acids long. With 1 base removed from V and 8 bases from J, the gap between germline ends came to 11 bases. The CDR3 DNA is TGTGCCAGCAGCTTAGTGGGAGGCGGCGGCTACACCTTC. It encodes CASSLVGGGGYTF.

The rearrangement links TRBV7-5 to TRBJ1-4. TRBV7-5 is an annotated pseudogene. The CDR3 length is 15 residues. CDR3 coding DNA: TGTGCCAGAAGCTTAGGTGCGGGGTTCAATGAAAAACTGTTTTTT. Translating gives CARSLGAGFNEKLFF.

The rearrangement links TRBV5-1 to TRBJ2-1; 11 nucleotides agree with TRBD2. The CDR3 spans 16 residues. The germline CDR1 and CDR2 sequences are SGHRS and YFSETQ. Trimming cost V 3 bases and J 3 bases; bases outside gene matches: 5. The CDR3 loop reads CASSSIAGGLYNEQFF. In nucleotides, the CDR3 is TGCGCCAGCAGCTCCATAGCGGGAGGGCTCTACAATGAGCAGTTCTTC.

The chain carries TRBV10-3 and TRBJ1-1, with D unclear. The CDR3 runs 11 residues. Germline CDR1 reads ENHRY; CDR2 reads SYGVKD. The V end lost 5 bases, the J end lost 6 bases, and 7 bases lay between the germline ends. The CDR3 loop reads CAISSGPEAFF. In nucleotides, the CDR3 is TGTGCCATCAGTTCTGGCCCTGAAGCTTTCTTT.

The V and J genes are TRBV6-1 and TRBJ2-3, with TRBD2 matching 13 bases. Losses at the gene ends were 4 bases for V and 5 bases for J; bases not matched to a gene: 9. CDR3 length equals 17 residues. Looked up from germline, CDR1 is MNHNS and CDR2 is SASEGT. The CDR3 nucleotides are TGTGCCAGCAGTGCGTGGACTAGCGGGAGTGGAAGAGATACGCAGTATTTT. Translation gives CASSAWTSGSGRDTQYF.

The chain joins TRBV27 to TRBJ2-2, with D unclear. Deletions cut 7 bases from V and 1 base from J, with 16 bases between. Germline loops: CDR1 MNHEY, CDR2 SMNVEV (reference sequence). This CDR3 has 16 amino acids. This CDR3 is CASKGRENMNTGELFF. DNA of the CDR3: TGTGCCAGCAAAGGTCGAGAAAATATGAACACCGGGGAGCTGTTTTTT.

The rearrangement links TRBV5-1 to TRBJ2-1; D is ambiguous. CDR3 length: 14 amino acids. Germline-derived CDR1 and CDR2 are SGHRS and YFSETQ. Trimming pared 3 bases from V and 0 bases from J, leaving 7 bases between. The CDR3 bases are TGCGCCAGCAGCTACAGTAGCTCCTACAATGAGCAGTTCTTC. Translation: CASSYSSSYNEQFF.

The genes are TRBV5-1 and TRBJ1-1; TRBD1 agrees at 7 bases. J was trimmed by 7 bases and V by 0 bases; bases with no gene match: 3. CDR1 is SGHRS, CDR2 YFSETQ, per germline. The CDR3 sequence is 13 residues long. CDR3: CASSLEGQNEAFF. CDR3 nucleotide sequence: TGCGCCAGCAGCTTGGAGGGACAGAATGAAGCTTTCTTT. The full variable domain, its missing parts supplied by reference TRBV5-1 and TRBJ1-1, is KAGVTQTPRYLIKTRGQQVTLSCSPISGHRSVSWYQQTPGQGLQFLFEYFSETQRNKGNFPGRFSGRQFSNSRSEMNVSTLELGDSALYLCASSLEGQNEAFFGQGTRLTVV.

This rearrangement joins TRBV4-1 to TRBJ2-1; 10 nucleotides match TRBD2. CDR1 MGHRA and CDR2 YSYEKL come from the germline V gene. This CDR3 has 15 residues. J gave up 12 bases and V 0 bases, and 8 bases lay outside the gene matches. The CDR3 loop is CASSQDMSGRARQFF. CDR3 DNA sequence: TGCGCCAGCAGCCAAGATATGAGCGGGAGGGCCAGGCAGTTCTTC.

DNA for the CDR3: TGTGCCAGCAGCAAAGAAGGGCCCCGGACAGGGATTTACTACGAGCAGTACTTC. Protein sequence: CASSKEGPRTGIYYEQYF. The rearrangement joins TRBV21-1 to TRBJ2-7; the D call of TRBD1 is as the table states it, not checked on the DNA. TRBV21-1 is a known pseudogene. The CDR3 is made up of 18 amino acids.

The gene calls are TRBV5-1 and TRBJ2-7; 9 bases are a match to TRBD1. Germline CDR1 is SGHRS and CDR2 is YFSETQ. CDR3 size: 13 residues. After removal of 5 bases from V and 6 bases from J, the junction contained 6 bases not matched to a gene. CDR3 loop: CASSPGTGPEQYF. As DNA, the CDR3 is TGCGCCAGCAGTCCAGGGACAGGGCCCGAGCAGTACTTC.

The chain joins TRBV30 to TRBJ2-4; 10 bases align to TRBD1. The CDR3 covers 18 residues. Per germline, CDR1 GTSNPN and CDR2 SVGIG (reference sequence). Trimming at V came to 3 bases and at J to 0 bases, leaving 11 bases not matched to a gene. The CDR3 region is CAWSLGTGATQAKNIQYF. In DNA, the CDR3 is TGTGCCTGGAGCCTTGGGACAGGGGCGACGCAAGCCAAAAACATTCAGTACTTC.

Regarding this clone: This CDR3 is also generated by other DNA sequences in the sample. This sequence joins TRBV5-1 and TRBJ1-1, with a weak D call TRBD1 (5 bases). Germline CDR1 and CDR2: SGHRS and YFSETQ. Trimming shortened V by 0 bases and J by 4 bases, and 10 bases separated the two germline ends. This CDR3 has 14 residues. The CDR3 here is CASSLGQGGTEAFF. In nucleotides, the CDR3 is TGCGCCAGCAGCTTGGGGCAGGGCGGCACTGAAGCTTTCTTT.